Listed here are 10 T cell receptor beta chains from one sample, sequenced in a study of glioma-infiltrating T cells after dendritic cell vaccination. Time point defined: after dendritic cell vaccination, including at tumor progression/relapse. Clones were read by immunoSEQ multiplex PCR, and TCRdb kept only the in-frame ones, dropping some. The sample includes fewer than 90,000 clones, around 83% of them seen just once. This sample comprised blood, obtained after dendritic cell vaccination. The receptors stem from a human donor with glioblastoma.

The V call is TRBV18, the J call TRBJ2-7; D perhaps matches TRBD1 (6 bases). Germline V CDR1 and CDR2: KGHSH, LQKENI. The V and J ends lost 3 bases and 4 bases respectively, with 10 bases between them. The CDR3 sequence is 13 residues long. The CDR3 here is CASSPDQGYEQYF. In DNA form, the CDR3 reads TGTGCCAGCTCACCGGATCAGGGGTACGAGCAGTACTTC.

The chain recombines TRBV6-1 with TRBJ2-7, with 9 bases aligning to TRBD2. Looked up from germline, CDR1 is MNHNS and CDR2 is SASEGT. The CDR3 runs 15 residues. The V segment lost 3 bases and the J segment 0 bases; nucleotides outside the gene matches: 3. As DNA, the CDR3 is TGTGCCAGCAGTGAGATAGCGGGGGACTCCTACGAGCAGTACTTC. This sequence encodes CASSEIAGDSYEQYF.

The chain links TRBV6-5 to TRBJ2-7; 10 nucleotides agree with TRBD2. Unmatched junction bases numbered 1, after V lost 0 bases and J lost 2 bases. The CDR3 spans 15 residues. Germline assignment: CDR1 MNHEY and CDR2 SVGAGI. The CDR3 reads CASSYSSGGTYEQYF. Here the CDR3 DNA reads TGTGCCAGCAGTTACTCTAGCGGGGGGACCTACGAGCAGTACTTC.

The chain has TRBV5-1 and TRBJ2-2, with a weak D call TRBD1 (6 bases). V was pared by 3 bases and J by 7 bases, with 16 bases between. The CDR3 runs 15 residues. CDR1 and CDR2 from the germline V gene are SGHRS and YFSETQ. The CDR3 nucleotides are TGCGCCAGCAGCTGGGGTGCAGGGGACGGCGGGGAGCTGTTTTTT. Its translation is CASSWGAGDGGELFF.

V and J are TRBV6-1 and TRBJ1-1, with D uncertain. Germline V gene lookup returns CDR1 MNHNS and CDR2 SASEGT. The CDR3 is made up of 15 amino acids. V gave up 5 bases and J gave up 3 bases, with 16 bases separating them. The CDR3 nucleotides are TGTGCCAGCAGTCCACCATCGGGGTCGGACACTGAAGCTTTCTTT. As protein: CASSPPSGSDTEAFF.

The rearrangement joins TRBV15 to TRBJ1-3; D is unresolved. Trimming cost V 4 bases and J 0 bases, with 10 bases left between them. Germline V gene data show CDR1 as LNHNV and CDR2 as YYDKDF (reference sequence). This CDR3 region has 15 residues. The CDR3: CATSNDGDSGNTIYF. CDR3 in DNA: TGTGCCACCAGCAACGACGGGGACTCTGGAAACACCATATATTTT. Drawing the rest from reference TRBV15 and TRBJ1-3, the complete variable domain is DAMVIQNPRYQVTQFGKPVTLSCSQTLNHNVMYWYQQKSSQAPKLLFHYYDKDFNNEADTPDNFQSRRPNTSFCFLDIRSPGLGDTAMYLCATSNDGDSGNTIYFGEGSWLTVV.

CDR3 in amino acids: CASSVAGTGWNTEAFF. CDR3 nucleotide sequence: TGTGCCAGCAGCGTAGCTGGGACAGGCTGGAACACTGAAGCTTTCTTT. The rearrangement links TRBV9 to TRBJ1-1, with 8 positions matching TRBD1. Germline assignment: CDR1 SGDLS and CDR2 YYNGEE. CDR3 length: 16 amino acids. J was trimmed by 1 base and V by 0 bases; bases with no gene match: 5. Drawing the rest from reference TRBV9 and TRBJ1-1, the complete variable domain is DSGVTQTPKHLITATGQRVTLRCSPRSGDLSVYWYQQSLDQGLQFLIQYYNGEERAKGNILERFSAQQFPDLHSELNLSSLELGDSALYFCASSVAGTGWNTEAFFGQGTRLTVV.

This chain uses TRBV2 with TRBJ2-7, with D possibly TRBD2 on 5 matching bases. Trimming cost V 6 bases and J 0 bases, with 12 bases left between them. Germline V CDR1 and CDR2: SNHLY, FYNNEI. This CDR3 comprises 14 residues. The CDR3 DNA reads as TGTGCCAGCAGAGGTGAGCGGAGCTCCTACGAGCAGTACTTC. It encodes CASRGERSSYEQYF.

V usage is TRBV5-4 and J usage is TRBJ2-5; a weak D match, TRBD1 (6 bases). This CDR3 is built from 15 residues. V gave up 3 bases and J gave up 4 bases, with 16 bases separating them. Germline values: CDR1 SGHNT, CDR2 YYREEE (reference sequence). The CDR3 loop is CASSSGTRASETQYF. In DNA form, the CDR3 reads TGTGCCAGCAGCTCGGGGACAAGGGCCTCAGAGACCCAGTACTTC. Supplemented by reference TRBV5-4 and TRBJ2-5, the full variable domain reads ETGVTQSPTHLIKTRGQQVTLRCSSQSGHNTVSWYQQALGQGPQFIFQYYREEENGRGNFPPRFSGLQFPNYSSELNVNALELDDSALYLCASSSGTRASETQYFGPGTRLLVL.

This chain connects TRBV7-2 to TRBJ2-1; 12 positions match TRBD2. In germline, CDR1 is SGHTA, CDR2 FQGNSA. The ends lost 4 bases at V and 7 bases at J; junction bases unmatched: 8. This CDR3 comprises 16 residues. Here the CDR3 DNA reads TGTGCCAGCAGCTCCCCCCTGCTAGCGGGAGGGAATGAGCAGTTCTTC. This encodes CASSSPLLAGGNEQFF.